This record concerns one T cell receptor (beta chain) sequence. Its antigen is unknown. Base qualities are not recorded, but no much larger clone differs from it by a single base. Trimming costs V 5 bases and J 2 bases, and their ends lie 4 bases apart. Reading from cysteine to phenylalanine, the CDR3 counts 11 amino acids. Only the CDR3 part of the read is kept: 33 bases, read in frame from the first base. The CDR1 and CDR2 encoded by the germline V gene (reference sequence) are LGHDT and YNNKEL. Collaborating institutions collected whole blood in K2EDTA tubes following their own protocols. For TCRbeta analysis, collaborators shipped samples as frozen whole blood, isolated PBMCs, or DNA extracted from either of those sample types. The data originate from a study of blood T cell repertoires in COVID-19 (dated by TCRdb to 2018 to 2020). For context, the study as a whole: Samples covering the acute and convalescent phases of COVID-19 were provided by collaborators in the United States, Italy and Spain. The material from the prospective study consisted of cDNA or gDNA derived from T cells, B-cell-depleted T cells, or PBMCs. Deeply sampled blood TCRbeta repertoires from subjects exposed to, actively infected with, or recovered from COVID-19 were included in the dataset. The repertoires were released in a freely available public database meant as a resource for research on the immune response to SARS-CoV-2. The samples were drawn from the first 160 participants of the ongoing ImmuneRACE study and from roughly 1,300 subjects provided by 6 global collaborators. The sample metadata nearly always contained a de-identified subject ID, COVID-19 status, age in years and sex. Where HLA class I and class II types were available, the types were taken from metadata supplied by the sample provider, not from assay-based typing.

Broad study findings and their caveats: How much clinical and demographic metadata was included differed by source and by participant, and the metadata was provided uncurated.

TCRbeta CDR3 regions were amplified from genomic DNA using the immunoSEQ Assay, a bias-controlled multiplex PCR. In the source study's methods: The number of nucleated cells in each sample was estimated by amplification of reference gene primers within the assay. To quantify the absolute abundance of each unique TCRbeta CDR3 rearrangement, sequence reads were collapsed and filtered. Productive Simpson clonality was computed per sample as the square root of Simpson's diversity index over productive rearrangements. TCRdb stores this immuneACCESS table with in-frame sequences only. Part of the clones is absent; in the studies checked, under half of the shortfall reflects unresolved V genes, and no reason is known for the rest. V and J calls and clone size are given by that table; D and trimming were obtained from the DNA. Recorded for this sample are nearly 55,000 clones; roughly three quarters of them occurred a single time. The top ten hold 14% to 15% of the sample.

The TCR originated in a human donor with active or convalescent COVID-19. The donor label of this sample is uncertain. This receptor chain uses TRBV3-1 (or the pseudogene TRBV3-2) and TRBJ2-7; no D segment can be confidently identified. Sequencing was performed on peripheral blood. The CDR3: CASSVTYEQYF. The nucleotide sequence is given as TGTGCCAGCAGCGTCACCTACGAGCAGTACTTC.